The entry below gives a single T cell receptor beta chain sequence along with its context. The data were taken from a study of beta chain features in type 1 diabetes. Isolated RNA was reverse transcribed in full, so expressed TCRB transcripts were sequenced. Produced via immunoSEQ multiplex PCR; TCRdb's table is partial and in-frame only. The sample comprises 130,000 to 150,000 clones, 40% to 55% of which are singletons, and under 0.5% rests with the top ten. J was trimmed by 1 base and V by 5 bases; bases with no gene match: 9. The CDR3 extends over 17 amino acids. CDR1 is SGDLS, CDR2 YYNGEE, per germline.

The sequenced sample was Tregs from blood. V gene TRBV9 combines with J gene TRBJ2-6; 7 bases fit TRBD2. This TCR was recovered from a man between 18 and 35 years old in good health. The CDR3 DNA follows: TGTGCCAGCAGTCTGGGGGGGTCGGTTTCTGGGGCCAACGTCCTGACTTTC. This encodes CASSLGGSVSGANVLTF.